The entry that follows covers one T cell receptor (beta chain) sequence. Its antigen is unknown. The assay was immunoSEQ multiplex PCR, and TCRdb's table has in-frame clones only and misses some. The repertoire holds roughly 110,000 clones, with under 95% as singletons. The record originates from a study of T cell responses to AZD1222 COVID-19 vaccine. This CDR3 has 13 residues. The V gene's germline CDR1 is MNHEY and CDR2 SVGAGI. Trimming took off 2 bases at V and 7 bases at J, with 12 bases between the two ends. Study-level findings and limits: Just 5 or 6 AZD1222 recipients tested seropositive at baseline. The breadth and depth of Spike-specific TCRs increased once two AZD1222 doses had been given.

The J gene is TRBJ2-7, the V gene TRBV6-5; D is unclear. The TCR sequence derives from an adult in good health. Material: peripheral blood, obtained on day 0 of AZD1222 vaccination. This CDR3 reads CASSYPGFVEQYF. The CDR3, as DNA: TGTGCCAGCAGTTACCCTGGGTTTGTGGAGCAGTACTTC.